The 26 T cell receptor beta chains given below trace back to one sample, sequenced in a study of T-cell reconstitution after alpha-beta-depleted transplantation in children. Unique molecular identifiers were incorporated during preparation of the TCRbeta library. TCRdb passed the PCR reads through MiXCR, listing each CDR3 protein once. This sample has 350,000 to 400,000 distinct CDR3 sequences; about a fifth occur once, and the top ten carry around 4%. This specimen was PBMCs from the stem cell graft donor, taken from the stem cell graft. Receptor source: a human donor who donated a stem cell graft to a child with acute myeloid leukemia.

The V gene is TRBV28, the J gene TRBJ2-3, with TRBD2 matching over 7 bases. This CDR3 is 14 amino acids long. Germline assignment: CDR1 MDHEN and CDR2 SYDVKM. Unmatched junction bases numbered 8, after V lost 5 bases and J lost 6 bases. As DNA, the CDR3 is TGTGCCAGCAGTATTGGCGGGAGAGGTGATACGCAGTATTTT. This gives the protein CASSIGGRGDTQYF.

The chain couples TRBV12-3 or TRBV12-4 to TRBJ2-1; D unclear. The germline V and J ends were trimmed by 7 bases and 3 bases, with 4 bases remaining between them. The CDR3 is 11 residues long. The CDR3 DNA reads TGTGCCAGCAACAACTACAATGAGCAGTTCTTC. Protein product: CASNNYNEQFF.

V gene TRBV6-5 combines with J gene TRBJ2-7; possible D gene TRBD2, 5 bases. Trimming removed 3 bases at V and 4 bases at J, with 19 bases between. The CDR3 is 16 amino acids. The germline V gene encodes CDR1 MNHEY and CDR2 SVGAGI. The chain's CDR3 is CASSYTPVGRTYEQYF. In DNA form, the CDR3 reads TGTGCCAGCAGTTATACCCCAGTCGGACGGACTTACGAGCAGTACTTC.

This clonotype came up many times. This chain joins TRBV7-2 and TRBJ2-5; D ambiguous. With 5 bases removed from V and 2 bases from J, the gap between germline ends came to 12 bases. Per germline, CDR1 SGHTA and CDR2 FQGNSA. The CDR3 is 14 residues long. CDR3 protein: CASSKGRRQETQYF. The CDR3 DNA reads as TGTGCCAGCAGCAAAGGTCGCAGACAAGAGACCCAGTACTTC. Based on the CDR3 plus reference TRBV7-2 and TRBJ2-5, the full variable domain is GAGVSQSPSNKVTEKGKDVELRCDPISGHTALYWYRQSLGQGLEFLIYFQGNSAPDKSGLPSDRFSAERTGGSVSTLTIQRTQQEDSAVYLCASSKGRRQETQYFGPGTRLLVL.

This clonotype was seen many times. The chain has TRBV12-3 or TRBV12-4 and TRBJ1-5; 9 positions match TRBD1. V trimming: 5 bases; J trimming: 7 bases; junction bases outside the gene matches: 6. This CDR3 region has 14 residues. CDR3 sequence: CASSATGGGQPQHF. The CDR3 DNA sequence: TGTGCCAGCAGTGCCACAGGGGGCGGACAGCCCCAGCATTTT.

The rearrangement joins TRBV5-1 to TRBJ1-5; D not certain. Per germline, CDR1 SGHRS and CDR2 YFSETQ. CDR3 length equals 15 residues. Trimming stripped 2 bases from V and 5 bases from J, with 14 bases between. CDR3 DNA: TGCGCCAGCAGCTTTGAGGGAGAGAGGGATCAGCCCCAGCATTTT. This gives the protein CASSFEGERDQPQHF.

Only a few counts were recorded for this clonotype. This chain links TRBV27 with TRBJ2-5; tentative D call: TRBD1 (6 bases). From germline, CDR1 is MNHEY and CDR2 SMNVEV (reference sequence). The CDR3 is 14 amino acids. Trimming took 2 bases from V and 4 from J, leaving 11 bases between them. As DNA, the CDR3 is TGTGCCAGCAGTTTAAGGGGGTTAGGAGAGACCCAGTACTTC. Translation gives CASSLRGLGETQYF.

This clonotype was picked up a small number of times. The genes are TRBV4-1 and TRBJ2-1; a weak D match, TRBD1 (5 bases). This CDR3 has 15 amino acids. The germline V and J ends were trimmed by 6 bases and 7 bases, with 19 bases remaining between them. Germline V gene data show CDR1 as MGHRA and CDR2 as YSYEKL. CDR3 sequence reads: CASRHTGSRRNEQFF. In DNA form, the CDR3 reads TGCGCCAGCAGGCATACAGGAAGTCGTAGGAATGAGCAGTTCTTC.

This clonotype was seen at least ten times. The chain has TRBV27 and TRBJ2-1; no firm D call. The CDR3 spans 14 residues. Germline V gene data show CDR1 as MNHEY and CDR2 as SMNVEV (reference sequence). Trimming stripped 7 bases from V and 0 bases from J, with 10 bases between. The DNA of the CDR3 is TGTGCCAGCATTGTCCCGAGCTCCTACAATGAGCAGTTCTTC. This encodes CASIVPSSYNEQFF.

DNA for the CDR3: TGTGCCAGCAGCTTAGCGGGGTCTAGCTGGAGGGATACGCAGTATTTT. Translating it yields CASSLAGSSWRDTQYF. The chain is built from TRBV7-2 and TRBJ2-3; D is perhaps TRBD2 (5 bases). The germline V gene has CDR1 SGHTA and CDR2 FQGNSA. Trimming cost V 0 bases and J 6 bases, with 16 bases left between them. CDR3 size: 16 residues.

The J gene is TRBJ1-2, the V gene TRBV27, with a weak D call TRBD1 (6 bases). Germline CDR1 and CDR2: MNHEY and SMNVEV (reference sequence). Trimming pared 7 bases from V and 8 bases from J, leaving 17 bases between. CDR3 length: 13 residues. CDR3 sequence: CASTLTGLWGYTF. CDR3 in DNA: TGTGCCAGCACCCTGACAGGCCTATGGGGCTACACCTTC.

This clonotype occurred a few times. The chain joins TRBV2 to TRBJ2-4; perhaps TRBD1 as D (5 bases). This CDR3 comprises 12 residues. Germline assignment: CDR1 SNHLY and CDR2 FYNNEI. Trimming pared 6 bases from V and 10 bases from J, leaving 13 bases between. Written as DNA, the CDR3 is TGTGCCAGCAGAGGCACGAGACAGATTCAGTACTTC. This translates into CASRGTRQIQYF. Full variable domain (outside the CDR3, taken from reference TRBV2 and TRBJ2-4): EPEVTQTPSHQVTQMGQEVILRCVPISNHLYFYWYRQILGQKVEFLVSFYNNEISEKSEIFDDQFSVERPDGSNFTLKIRSTKLEDSAMYFCASRGTRQIQYFGAGTRLSVL.

This clonotype has ten or more counts. V gene TRBV20-1 combines with J gene TRBJ2-7; TRBD1 aligns across 7 bases. This CDR3 has 11 residues. Germline trimming cut 3 bases from V and 6 bases from J; bases unmatched to any gene: 2. Germline values: CDR1 DFQATT, CDR2 SNEGSKA (reference sequence). As DNA, the CDR3 is TGCAGTGCTAGGGGGACAGTCGAGCAGTACTTC. This codes for CSARGTVEQYF.

The chain has TRBV2 and TRBJ2-3, with a tentative D call TRBD2 (6 bases). Germline V lookup: CDR1 SNHLY, CDR2 FYNNEI. The CDR3 covers 15 residues. Deletions cut 1 base from V and 4 bases from J, with 12 bases between. CDR3 sequence reads: CASSEGLERSDTQYF. The CDR3 region has the DNA TGTGCCAGCAGTGAAGGACTAGAAAGGTCAGATACGCAGTATTTT.

This clonotype was seen ten or more times. CDR3 in DNA: TGTGCCAGCAGCCCGGCGGGCAAGGACGAGCAGTACTTC. Residues: CASSPAGKDEQYF. V usage is TRBV4-2 and J usage is TRBJ2-7, with D tentatively TRBD2 (5 bases). The CDR3 is made up of 13 amino acids. Trimming left V 4 bases short and J 5 bases short, with 12 bases between. Germline CDR1 reads LGHNA; CDR2 reads YNFKEQ.

J is TRBJ2-2 and V is TRBV27; 10 nucleotides agree with TRBD2. Germline loops: CDR1 MNHEY, CDR2 SMNVEV (reference sequence). This CDR3 is built from 15 residues. The J segment lost 7 bases and the V segment lost 3 bases, leaving 5 bases of the junction unmatched. This chain's CDR3 is CASSLRGLANGELFF. The CDR3 nucleotides are TGTGCCAGCAGTTTGAGGGGACTAGCGAACGGGGAGCTGTTTTTT.

This clonotype was recorded a few times. The CDR3 sequence: CASSLEAGGAMNTEAFF. Here the CDR3 DNA reads TGTGCCAGCAGTTTAGAAGCGGGGGGGGCGATGAACACTGAAGCTTTCTTT. The rearrangement links TRBV12-3 or TRBV12-4 to TRBJ1-1, with TRBD1 as a possible D gene (6 bases). The CDR3 extends over 17 amino acids. Trimming removed 1 base at V and 0 bases at J, with 15 bases between.

In this sample, this clonotype turned up many times. The chain recombines TRBV10-3 with TRBJ2-1; 10 nucleotides align to TRBD2. CDR1 and CDR2 from the germline V gene are ENHRY and SYGVKD. The J segment lost 8 bases and the V segment lost 6 bases, leaving 7 bases of the junction unmatched. There are 14 residues in the CDR3. In DNA, the CDR3 is TGTGCCATCAGAGCGGGAGGGCCTCTCGATGAGCAGTTCTTC. Translating it yields CAIRAGGPLDEQFF.

This clonotype was detected a few times. The chain combines TRBV19 with TRBJ2-5; no clear D. The CDR3 is 13 residues long. The germline gives CDR1 LNHDA, CDR2 SQIVND (reference sequence). Deletions cut 5 bases from V and 2 bases from J, with 9 bases between. CDR3 DNA: TGTGCCAGTAGTGGTGACGAACAAGAGACCCAGTACTTC. Amino acids: CASSGDEQETQYF.

This sequence joins TRBV6-1 and TRBJ1-3, with a possible D match to TRBD1 (5 bases). Trimming shortened V by 6 bases and J by 4 bases, and 22 bases separated the two germline ends. Germline V gene sequence: CDR1 MNHNS, CDR2 SASEGT. The CDR3 runs to 17 residues. The CDR3 nucleotides read TGTGCCAGCAGACACCTGGCGGGCAGGGAGAAAGGAAACACCATATATTTT. This sequence encodes CASRHLAGREKGNTIYF.

V usage is TRBV12-3 or TRBV12-4 and J usage is TRBJ2-1; 7 nucleotides align to TRBD2. This CDR3 region has 19 residues. The J segment lost 5 bases and the V segment lost 1 base, leaving 17 bases of the junction unmatched. The CDR3 coding sequence is TGTGCCAGCAGTTTAGTCCGGGCGGGAGTTAGAGGTCTCGACAATGAGCAGTTCTTC. This codes for CASSLVRAGVRGLDNEQFF.

This clonotype showed up just a few times. The chain uses TRBV7-9 and TRBJ2-1, with 14 bases lining up with TRBD2. The J segment lost 7 bases and the V segment lost 5 bases, leaving 7 bases of the junction unmatched. The CDR3 has 16 amino acids. The germline V gene has CDR1 SEHNR and CDR2 FQNEAQ (reference sequence). CDR3: CASSETSGRARNEQFF. CDR3 sequence (DNA): TGTGCCAGCAGCGAGACTAGCGGGAGGGCCAGGAATGAGCAGTTCTTC.

This clonotype was observed a handful of times. This chain uses TRBV20-1 with TRBJ2-7; 7 nucleotides agree with TRBD1. This CDR3 contains 13 residues. Germline-derived CDR1 and CDR2 are DFQATT and SNEGSKA (reference sequence). V lost 2 bases and J lost 3; bases outside the gene matches: 4. Here the CDR3 reads CSARTGTDYEQYF. The CDR3, as DNA: TGCAGTGCTAGAACTGGGACAGACTACGAGCAGTACTTC.

This clonotype has just a few counts. V usage is TRBV10-3 and J usage is TRBJ2-5; tentative D call: TRBD1 (5 bases). V lost 3 bases, J lost 0 bases, and 8 bases lay in between. Germline V gives CDR1 ENHRY, CDR2 SYGVKD. The CDR3 loop spans 14 amino acids. Here the CDR3 reads CAISDVRDQETQYF. For the CDR3, the DNA is TGTGCCATCAGTGACGTCAGGGACCAAGAGACCCAGTACTTC.

This clonotype has only a few counts. The chain uses TRBV7-3 and TRBJ2-3, with TRBD2 identical over 10 bases. The trim removed 5 bases at V and 2 bases at J, leaving 16 bases unmatched. CDR1 is SGHTA, CDR2 FQGTGA, per germline. The CDR3 is 19 amino acids. CDR3 in DNA: TGTGCCAGCAGCCCAAATCCTTTCTCTAGCGGGAGTTACACAGATACGCAGTATTTT. Protein sequence: CASSPNPFSSGSYTDTQYF.

This clonotype has a handful of counts. The chain combines TRBV11-1 with TRBJ2-7; D may be TRBD2 (5 bases). Trimming stripped 2 bases from V and 5 bases from J, with 25 bases between. The germline V gene encodes CDR1 SGHAT and CDR2 FQDESV (reference sequence). The CDR3 contains 18 residues. The CDR3, as DNA: TGTGCCAGCAGCTTATTCCCCACTGGCGAGCGGAACACCCACGAGCAGTACTTC. This codes for CASSLFPTGERNTHEQYF.